Shown below are 29 T cell receptor beta chains from a single sample sequenced in a study of CD8+CD57+ T cells in acquired aplastic anemia. Patients chosen for sequencing had CD8+CD57+ cells that had expanded, as shown by flow cytometry. It was genomic DNA that served as the template for profiling TCR beta VDJ and CDR3. TCRdb reanalysed the reads using MiXCR and keeps one entry per CDR3 protein. The sample yields about 98,000 distinct CDR3 sequences, less than 75% seen once. The sequenced material came from sorted CD4+, CD8+, or CD8+CD57+ T cells (not recorded which) from PBMCs. Receptors were obtained from a human donor with aplastic anemia.

This clonotype was picked up many times. CDR3 sequence reads: CASSHASGTISYEQYF. The CDR3 DNA reads as TGCGCCAGCAGCCATGCTTCCGGGACTATCTCCTACGAGCAGTACTTC. The chain uses TRBV4-1 and TRBJ2-7; 7 bases map to TRBD2. The germline V gene has CDR1 MGHRA and CDR2 YSYEKL. The CDR3 has 16 amino acids. Trimming at V came to 3 bases and at J to 0 bases, leaving 8 bases not matched to a gene.

The chain uses TRBV24-1 and TRBJ2-2; D is unresolved. V lost 6 bases, J lost 3 bases, and 4 bases lay in between. CDR1 and CDR2 from the germline V gene are KGHDR and SFDVKD. This CDR3 spans 12 amino acids. The CDR3: CATSHDTGELFF. DNA of the CDR3: TGTGCCACCAGTCACGACACCGGGGAGCTGTTTTTT.

The CDR3 sequence: CSVAIRGEQYF. In DNA, the CDR3 is TGCAGCGTAGCAATCAGGGGCGAGCAGTACTTC. This rearrangement joins TRBV29-1 to TRBJ2-7; D may be TRBD1 (6 bases). This CDR3 is 11 amino acids long. V lost 6 bases and J lost 6, with 12 bases in between. Germline loops: CDR1 SQVTM, CDR2 ANQGSEA.

The gene calls are TRBV10-1 and TRBJ2-1; no clear D gene. The CDR3 is 15 residues long. Germline V gene data show CDR1 as WNHNN and CDR2 as SYGVQD (reference sequence). Trimming removed 2 bases at V and 5 bases at J, with 13 bases between. The CDR3 DNA follows: TGCGCCAGCAGTGAGGTGGCTGGGCTAAACAATGAGCAGTTCTTC. This gives the protein CASSEVAGLNNEQFF.

The chain joins TRBV20-1 to TRBJ1-2; D call uncertain. Trimming took 0 bases from V and 4 from J, leaving 6 bases between them. CDR3 length: 12 amino acids. Germline V gene lookup returns CDR1 DFQATT and CDR2 SNEGSKA (reference sequence). The CDR3 loop reads CSAREAPYGYTF. The CDR3 DNA reads TGCAGTGCTAGAGAGGCCCCCTATGGCTACACCTTC.

The sample holds a few counts of this clonotype. The chain carries TRBV10-2 and TRBJ2-7, with 7 bases identical to TRBD2. The CDR3 totals 13 residues. The germline gives CDR1 WSHSY, CDR2 SAAADI. The ends lost 8 bases at V and 1 base at J; junction bases unmatched: 5. CDR3 bases: TGCGCCAGCGGGGGGGAGGGGTCCTACGAGCAGTACTTC. Amino acids: CASGGEGSYEQYF.

The V call is TRBV5-4, the J call TRBJ1-1; a possible D gene is TRBD1 (6 bases). Between the trimmed V and J ends, which lost 4 bases and 4 bases, there was a span of 17 bases. This CDR3 has 15 amino acids. The germline V gene has CDR1 SGHNT and CDR2 YYREEE (reference sequence). DNA for the CDR3: TGTGCCAGCAGCGGAACACAGGGATCTTTCACTGAAGCTTTCTTT. It yields the protein CASSGTQGSFTEAFF.

The chain is built from TRBV20-1 and TRBJ1-5, with 7 bases that match TRBD1. The germline CDR1 and CDR2 sequences are DFQATT and SNEGSKA (reference sequence). The CDR3 has 16 amino acids. V shed 6 bases and J 0 bases; nucleotides not matched to a gene: 11. CDR3 sequence (DNA): TGCAGTGCGCAAGGGACAGCGGGAAATAGCAATCAGCCCCAGCATTTT. It encodes CSAQGTAGNSNQPQHF.

The chain uses TRBV29-1 and TRBJ1-1; D unresolved. CDR3 length: 12 amino acids. V dropped 7 bases and J dropped 4 bases, with 13 bases sitting between them. Per germline, CDR1 SQVTM and CDR2 ANQGSEA. CDR3 residues: CSALPGSTEAFF. In DNA form, the CDR3 reads TGCAGCGCCCTACCTGGGAGCACTGAAGCTTTCTTT.

This clonotype was seen a handful of times. The chain couples TRBV20-1 to TRBJ1-3, with D possibly TRBD1 on 5 matching bases. The CDR3 totals 15 residues. Germline V CDR1 and CDR2: DFQATT, SNEGSKA (reference sequence). With 4 bases removed from V and 5 bases from J, the gap between germline ends came to 18 bases. The DNA for the CDR3 is TGCAGTGCTACCAGCTCAGGGAGCGGGAGAAACACCATATATTTT. Translation: CSATSSGSGRNTIYF.

On this clonotype: A read error may account for a junction end that differs from germline. The chain links TRBV25-1 to TRBJ2-2; 7 bases are a match to TRBD2. The CDR3 contains 17 residues. In germline, CDR1 is MGHDK, CDR2 SYGVNS. CDR3 protein: CASRWGLSGKNTGELSF. The CDR3, as DNA: TGTGCCAGCAGGTGGGGATTAAGCGGGAAAAACACCGGGGAGCTGTCTTTT.

Many counts were recorded for this clonotype. The rearrangement joins TRBV13 to TRBJ1-3; no clear D. CDR1 and CDR2 (germline): PRHDT, FYEKMQ (reference sequence). Deletions cut 2 bases from V and 0 bases from J, with 8 bases between. The CDR3 sequence is 15 residues long. CDR3 protein: CASSLLRDSGNTIYF. Written as DNA, the CDR3 is TGTGCCAGCAGCTTATTACGAGACTCTGGAAACACCATATATTTT.

The chain combines TRBV6-2 or TRBV6-3 with TRBJ1-5; D unresolved. Germline V gene lookup returns CDR1 MNHEY and CDR2 SVGEGT. The CDR3 consists of 13 residues. V was cut by 10 bases and J by 1 base, with 11 bases left in between. The CDR3 coding sequence is TGTGCCACATGGACCTCGAGCAATCAGCCCCAGCATTTT. This gives the protein CATWTSSNQPQHF.

The chain is built from TRBV20-1 and TRBJ2-6; no reliable D call. The CDR3 extends over 17 amino acids. Germline V gives CDR1 DFQATT, CDR2 SNEGSKA (reference sequence). Trimming left V 2 bases short and J 2 bases short, with 16 bases between. This chain's CDR3 is CSARPSHRAAGANVLTF. The CDR3 DNA reads TGCAGTGCTAGACCCAGTCATAGGGCGGCTGGGGCCAACGTCCTGACTTTC.

The chain is built from TRBV20-1 and TRBJ2-3; either TRBD1 or TRBD2 may supply D (5 bases each). Germline CDR1 is DFQATT and CDR2 is SNEGSKA (reference sequence). V lost 0 bases to trimming and J lost 1 base, with 20 bases between them. The CDR3 totals 18 residues. CDR3 bases: TGCAGTGCTAGAGATCTCGTTGCGTGGGGGTTGGGCACAGATACGCAGTATTTT. Residues: CSARDLVAWGLGTDTQYF.

The J gene is TRBJ1-6, the V gene TRBV6-1; D call uncertain. The CDR3 spans 13 residues. The germline V and J ends were trimmed by 5 bases and 9 bases, with 11 bases remaining between them. Germline lookup yields CDR1 MNHNS and CDR2 SASEGT. CDR3 coding DNA: TGTGCCAGCAGTCCACGATTTGGTTCACCCCTCCACTTT. This translates into CASSPRFGSPLHF.

V is TRBV15 and J is TRBJ2-7, with D maybe TRBD1 (5 bases). V lost 3 bases and J lost 2, with 14 bases in between. This CDR3 has 15 amino acids. Germline-derived CDR1 and CDR2 are LNHNV and YYDKDF (reference sequence). Here the CDR3 reads CATSSYPGQAYEQYF. For the CDR3, the DNA is TGTGCCACCAGCAGTTACCCCGGACAAGCCTACGAGCAGTACTTC.

There are a few counts of this clonotype. The chain joins TRBV25-1 to TRBJ1-5; D ambiguous. CDR1 is MGHDK and CDR2 is SYGVNS in the germline V gene. V lost 5 bases to trimming and J lost 2 bases, with 10 bases between them. The CDR3 is 14 amino acids. CDR3 bases: TGTGCCAGCAGTCTCGGGAAGGGCAATCAGCCCCAGCATTTT. Translated, it gives CASSLGKGNQPQHF.

The gene calls are TRBV5-1 and TRBJ2-5; the D gene is possibly TRBD1 (6 bases). V lost 4 bases and J 5 bases, leaving 21 bases between the germline ends. The CDR3 runs 16 residues. Germline CDR1 is SGHRS and CDR2 is YFSETQ. The CDR3 DNA is TGCGCCAGCAGCGCCCAGGCGATCGGGACAAGTGAGACCCAGTACTTC. Protein: CASSAQAIGTSETQYF.

The chain recombines TRBV20-1 with TRBJ2-1, with 8 bases aligning to TRBD1. V lost 5 bases, J lost 5 bases, and 17 bases stayed unmatched. The CDR3 runs 17 residues. Germline CDR1 is DFQATT and CDR2 is SNEGSKA (reference sequence). CDR3 amino acids: CSADGRGRSKGNNEQFF. The CDR3 nucleotides are TGCAGTGCTGACGGCAGGGGGCGGTCGAAAGGGAACAATGAGCAGTTCTTC.

This chain connects TRBV12-3 or TRBV12-4 to TRBJ1-6; D ambiguous. This CDR3 is built from 14 residues. V lost 6 bases, J lost 3 bases, and 9 bases lay in between. This CDR3 reads CASSPGGYNSPLHF. DNA of the CDR3: TGTGCCAGCAGCCCAGGCGGCTATAATTCACCCCTCCACTTT.

V usage is TRBV2 and J usage is TRBJ2-3, with 7 positions matching TRBD1. The V segment lost 8 bases and the J segment 0 bases; nucleotides outside the gene matches: 14. The CDR3 runs to 17 residues. Germline CDR1 is SNHLY and CDR2 is FYNNEI. The CDR3 reads CASAPGQLASSTDTQYF. The CDR3, as DNA: TGTGCCAGCGCTCCGGGACAGCTGGCGTCTAGCACAGATACGCAGTATTTT.

This chain connects TRBV20-1 to TRBJ2-7; maybe TRBD2 (6 bases). CDR1 DFQATT and CDR2 SNEGSKA come from the germline V gene (reference sequence). CDR3 length: 16 amino acids. V was shortened by 1 base and J by 0 bases, with 16 bases between the two germline ends. The CDR3 DNA is TGCAGTGCTAGAGGACTAGAGTCGCGGAGCTCCTACGAGCAGTACTTC. Protein: CSARGLESRSSYEQYF.

Only one count was recorded for this clonotype. The chain links TRBV7-9 to TRBJ2-7, with D tentatively TRBD2 (5 bases). Germline-derived CDR1 and CDR2 are SEHNR and FQNEAQ (reference sequence). V lost 5 bases, J lost 7 bases, and 15 bases lay in between. This CDR3 contains 13 residues. The CDR3 protein is CASSTDGRGEQYF. The CDR3 DNA is TGTGCCAGCAGCACAGACGGTCGGGGTGAGCAGTACTTC.

This clonotype has more than one count but fewer than ten. J is TRBJ1-6 and V is TRBV15, with TRBD1 matching over 9 bases. Germline values: CDR1 LNHNV, CDR2 YYDKDF (reference sequence). This CDR3 region has 17 residues. The V segment lost 4 bases and the J segment 7 bases; nucleotides outside the gene matches: 11. The CDR3, as DNA: TGTGCCACCAGCACCGGGACAGGGCGAACCGGGAATTCACCCCTCCACTTT. It yields the protein CATSTGTGRTGNSPLHF.

V is TRBV29-1 and J is TRBJ2-7; the D is unclear. Between the trimmed V and J ends, which lost 3 bases and 6 bases, there was a span of 12 bases. The CDR3 is made up of 12 amino acids. CDR1 is SQVTM and CDR2 is ANQGSEA in the germline V gene. The CDR3 loop reads CSVERGPSEQYF. DNA of the CDR3: TGCAGCGTTGAGAGAGGTCCAAGCGAGCAGTACTTC.

V gene TRBV10-3 combines with J gene TRBJ2-3; weak D call: TRBD1 (5 bases). V was pared by 10 bases and J by 0 bases, with 17 bases between. The CDR3 contains 15 residues. Germline assignment: CDR1 ENHRY and CDR2 SYGVKD. DNA for the CDR3: TGTGCCACCAGGGCCCCGAGACAGAGCACAGATACGCAGTATTTT. Translation: CATRAPRQSTDTQYF.

This clonotype was seen a few times. The V call is TRBV20-1, the J call TRBJ2-7, with 7 positions matching TRBD1. From germline, CDR1 is DFQATT and CDR2 SNEGSKA (reference sequence). V was pared by 0 bases and J by 2 bases, with 4 bases of the junction left unmatched. The CDR3 is made up of 14 amino acids. CDR3 amino acids: CSARDGDRAYEQYF. The CDR3 coding sequence is TGCAGTGCTAGAGATGGGGACAGAGCCTACGAGCAGTACTTC.

The rearrangement joins TRBV5-1 to TRBJ1-5; 9 bases agree with TRBD1. The CDR3 contains 14 residues. V shed 3 bases and J 5 bases; nucleotides not matched to a gene: 3. Germline CDR1 reads SGHRS; CDR2 reads YFSETQ. The CDR3 loop is CASSWGQGDQPQHF. The CDR3 DNA is TGCGCCAGCAGCTGGGGACAGGGAGATCAGCCCCAGCATTTT.